This T cell receptor beta chain came from a study of blood T cell repertoires in COVID-19. Study at large: COVID-19 samples from acute and convalescent phases originated in the United States, Italy and Spain.

The ends lost 4 bases at V and 0 bases at J; junction bases unmatched: 13. This CDR3 spans 18 amino acids. Germline V CDR1 and CDR2: SGHRS, YFSETQ. As originally analysed: Nucleated cell number was recorded as an estimate derived from reference gene primer amplification. Measured with immunoSEQ multiplex PCR; TCRdb has only the in-frame clones, and not every one. The V and J calls and clone size were taken over from that table, and D and trimming were inferred from the DNA. Among under 200,000 clones, approximately 86% were seen once, and the ten largest hold about 7%. This sequence was found in a woman of 80 years or more in a cohort sampled during active or convalescent COVID-19. Sequencing was done on a sample of peripheral blood. This sequence joins TRBV5-1 and TRBJ1-2; 9 bases fit TRBD1. This chain's CDR3 is CASSPTGTGWASNYGYTF. The CDR3 DNA is TGCGCCAGCAGCCCAACCGGGACAGGGTGGGCCTCTAACTATGGCTACACCTTC.